The 19 T cell receptor beta chains listed next were all sequenced from one sample in a study of T cell repertoires in cytomegalovirus infection. TCRdb itself ran the reads through MiXCR, one entry per CDR3 protein. There are roughly 720,000 distinct CDR3 sequences in the sample; about 40% occur only once, and under 3.5% lies in the top ten. Sequencing was carried out using PBMCs. Receptor source: a human donor in good health (CMV status not recorded). Some clones in this sample may be carry-over from other donors' samples.

A word on this clonotype: At one end the junction does not follow the germline gene, possibly because of a read error. This chain uses TRBV7-2 with TRBJ1-2; D call uncertain. The germline gives CDR1 SGHTA, CDR2 FQGNSA. This CDR3 has 12 amino acids. The CDR3: CDSSVGPNGYTF. Here the CDR3 DNA reads TGTGACAGCAGCGTAGGACCGAACGGCTACACCTTC.

The chain employs TRBV2 and TRBJ1-1; TRBD1 is a possible D gene (5 bases). Germline V gene lookup returns CDR1 SNHLY and CDR2 FYNNEI. V lost 7 bases to trimming and J lost 7 bases, with 19 bases between them. The CDR3 spans 14 residues. The CDR3, as DNA: TGTGCCAGCACCATCGAGGGGCCGAAAAATGAAGCTTTCTTT. Amino acids: CASTIEGPKNEAFF.

This clonotype was picked up one time. One end of the junction is discordant with germline, which a read error may explain. The chain uses TRBV4-1 and TRBJ1-6; a weak D match, TRBD1 (5 bases). The CDR3 loop spans 19 amino acids. The germline gives CDR1 MGHRA, CDR2 YSYEKL. The CDR3 sequence: CASSQELDSSSSYNSTLNF. The CDR3, as DNA: TGCGCCAGCAGCCAAGAATTAGACAGCTCGAGCTCCTATAATTCAACCCTCAACTTT.

In its sample, this clonotype was seen a few times. The chain is built from TRBV18 and TRBJ1-1; possible D gene TRBD1, 5 bases. Deletions cut 3 bases from V and 6 bases from J, with 14 bases between. CDR1 is KGHSH and CDR2 is LQKENI in the germline V gene. CDR3 length: 14 amino acids. In DNA form, the CDR3 reads TGTGCCAGCTCACCCGGCAGACAGACCGCTGAAGCTTTCTTT. Protein product: CASSPGRQTAEAFF.

A word on this clonotype: A read error may account for a junction end that differs from germline. The chain is built from TRBV4-1 and TRBJ2-7; D perhaps matches TRBD2 (6 bases). Germline V CDR1 and CDR2: MGHRA, YSYEKL. The CDR3 loop spans 16 amino acids. The CDR3 DNA reads as TGTGCCAGCAGCCAAGATCCCACCGGCGGGGCCGACGAGCAGTACTTC. Its translation: CASSQDPTGGADEQYF.

The chain joins TRBV28 to TRBJ1-2; D is uncertain. Trimming left V 5 bases short and J 7 bases short, with 14 bases between. CDR1 and CDR2 from the germline V gene are MDHEN and SYDVKM. The CDR3 totals 13 residues. CDR3 amino acids: CASSEWGDGGYTF. The DNA of the CDR3 is TGTGCCAGCAGTGAGTGGGGAGATGGTGGCTACACCTTC.

This clonotype has just a few counts. This rearrangement joins TRBV7-2 to TRBJ2-1; 9 nucleotides match TRBD2. CDR1 and CDR2 from the germline V gene are SGHTA and FQGNSA. This CDR3 region has 15 residues. Trimming cost V 3 bases and J 9 bases; bases outside gene matches: 9. The CDR3 loop is CASSFISGTSPEQFF. In nucleotides, the CDR3 is TGTGCCAGCAGCTTTATTTCGGGGACTAGCCCTGAGCAGTTCTTC. Full variable domain (missing parts from reference TRBV7-2 and TRBJ2-1): GAGVSQSPSNKVTEKGKDVELRCDPISGHTALYWYRQSLGQGLEFLIYFQGNSAPDKSGLPSDRFSAERTGGSVSTLTIQRTQQEDSAVYLCASSFISGTSPEQFFGPGTRLTVL.

This clonotype was counted between two and nine times. The chain couples TRBV5-1 to TRBJ2-6; D ambiguous. The V gene's germline CDR1 is SGHRS and CDR2 YFSETQ. Between the trimmed V and J ends, which lost 4 bases and 2 bases, there was a span of 10 bases. This CDR3 region has 15 residues. CDR3 coding DNA: TGCGCCAGCAGCCAGGACGTGGCTGGGGCCAACGTCCTGACTTTC. It codes for CASSQDVAGANVLTF.

This sequence joins TRBV27 and TRBJ2-1, with 8 bases that match TRBD2. The CDR3 spans 14 residues. J lost 4 bases, V lost 10 bases, and 9 bases had no gene match. The germline CDR1 and CDR2 sequences are MNHEY and SMNVEV (reference sequence). In nucleotides, the CDR3 is TGTGCCACCTCCGTTAGCGGGGATTACAATGAGCAGTTCTTC. This sequence encodes CATSVSGDYNEQFF.

With respect to this clonotype: This CDR3 fails to terminate in the conserved phenylalanine or tryptophan, so it likely reflects a read error. V and J are TRBV7-2 and TRBJ2-2, with 7 bases matching TRBD2. V shed 3 bases, J shed 2 bases, and the junction held 9 bases outside the gene matches. The germline CDR1 and CDR2 sequences are SGHTA and FQGNSA. The CDR3 loop spans 17 amino acids. This chain's CDR3 is CASSFSSGAGNTGELFV. DNA for the CDR3: TGTGCCAGCAGCTTCTCGAGCGGGGCGGGAAACACCGGGGAGCTGTTTGTT.

This clonotype occurred many times. CDR3 sequence: CASSMGLSSSYNEQFF. For the CDR3, the DNA is TGTGCCAGCAGTATGGGACTGTCGAGCTCCTACAATGAGCAGTTCTTC. V usage is TRBV28 and J usage is TRBJ2-1; weak D call: TRBD2 (6 bases). The V end was cut by 5 bases, the J end by 0 bases, with 14 bases between. CDR3 size: 16 residues. From germline, CDR1 is MDHEN and CDR2 SYDVKM.

The chain uses TRBV12-3 or TRBV12-4 and TRBJ2-7; tentatively, D is TRBD1 (6 bases). V lost 6 bases, J lost 10 bases, and 13 bases lay in between. The length of the CDR3 is 11 residues. The CDR3 nucleotides read TGTGCCAGCAGCATCAACAGGGCCCAGTACTTC. It translates to CASSINRAQYF.

The chain carries TRBV10-3 and TRBJ2-3, with D perhaps TRBD1 (6 bases). V shed 9 bases and J shed 0 bases, with 13 bases lying between them. This CDR3 is built from 14 residues. The germline CDR1 and CDR2 sequences are ENHRY and SYGVKD. CDR3 sequence: CAIKQGASTDTQYF. The CDR3 bases are TGTGCCATAAAACAGGGCGCTAGCACAGATACGCAGTATTTT.

A few counts support this clonotype. The V call is TRBV28, the J call TRBJ1-2, with D maybe TRBD1 (6 bases). Germline CDR1 MDHEN, CDR2 SYDVKM. Deletions cut 6 bases from V and 4 bases from J, with 15 bases between. The CDR3 totals 14 residues. The CDR3 spells CASSPGTPIYGYTF. The CDR3 nucleotides are TGTGCCAGCAGCCCCGGGACACCCATCTATGGCTACACCTTC.

The genes are TRBV4-1 and TRBJ2-7; TRBD1 might be the D (6 bases). V was pared by 3 bases and J by 6 bases, with 15 bases between. CDR1 and CDR2 (germline): MGHRA, YSYEKL. This CDR3 region has 14 residues. CDR3 in DNA: TGCGCCAGCAGCCAGGCCTTAACAGGGTCCGAGCAGTACTTC. Amino acids: CASSQALTGSEQYF.

The rearrangement joins TRBV2 to TRBJ1-1, with 10 bases fitting TRBD1. With 4 bases clipped from V and 11 bases from J, the junction kept 10 bases outside the gene matches. The V gene's germline CDR1 is SNHLY and CDR2 FYNNEI. The CDR3 loop spans 14 amino acids. CDR3 nucleotide sequence: TGTGCCAGCAGTGCACAGAGACAGGGGGCGGTGGCTTTCTTT. Its protein product is CASSAQRQGAVAFF.

This clonotype was counted a few times. This chain uses TRBV28 with TRBJ2-1; 10 nucleotides line up with TRBD1. This CDR3 contains 13 residues. Trimming cost V 6 bases and J 12 bases; bases outside gene matches: 8. CDR1 is MDHEN, CDR2 SYDVKM, per germline. The CDR3 nucleotides read TGTGCCAGCAGGACAGGGGGCGAAGCCGGGCAGTTCTTC. Amino acid sequence: CASRTGGEAGQFF.

This clonotype has more than one count but fewer than ten. Its ends do not fully match the called genes, so a read error is possible. This rearrangement joins TRBV12-3 or TRBV12-4 to TRBJ1-5; 12 bases fit TRBD1. The CDR3 contains 11 residues. Here the CDR3 DNA reads TGTGCCAGCGGGGGACAGGGGGCTATTGTATTT. Its translation: CASGGQGAIVF.

This clonotype was counted a few times. The chain uses TRBV7-2 and TRBJ2-5; 10 bases fit TRBD2. There are 14 residues in the CDR3. Germline CDR1 and CDR2: SGHTA and FQGNSA. V lost 3 bases, J lost 5 bases, and 3 bases stayed unmatched. CDR3 coding DNA: TGTGCCAGCAGCTTTTCGGGACTAGCGGAGACCCAGTACTTC. It codes for CASSFSGLAETQYF.